This is a list of T cell receptor beta chains from one sample in a study of cytomegalovirus exposure and HLA in healthy donors. Produced via immunoSEQ multiplex PCR; TCRdb's table is partial and in-frame only. The sample shows 100,000 to 120,000 clones, approximately 86% of them seen only once. The sequencing sample was made of PBMCs. Receptors were obtained from a man between 35 and 55 years old in good health and CMV-seronegative. The CDR3 runs from the conserved cysteine through the conserved F or W. The D gene is left open where the match is weak. Only part of the rows carry a size: once, few, many, or a class if the clone is expanded.

j_call: TRBJ2-3; d_call: -; v_call: TRBV19; clone_size: -; cdr3_aa: CASSMGRGLDTQYF; cdr3_nt: TGTGCCAGTAGTATGGGCAGGGGCTTAGACACGCAGTATTTT
j_call: TRBJ1-2; d_call: -; v_call: TRBV2; clone_size: -; cdr3_aa: CASSEARQGRGGYTF; cdr3_nt: TGTGCCAGCAGTGAAGCGCGGCAGGGCAGGGGCGGCTACACCTTC
j_call: TRBJ1-4; d_call: TRBD1; v_call: TRBV19; clone_size: -; cdr3_aa: CASSIWQGGEKLFF; cdr3_nt: TGTGCCAGTAGTATCTGGCAGGGGGGTGAAAAACTGTTTTTT
j_call: TRBJ2-1; d_call: -; v_call: TRBV5-1; clone_size: -; cdr3_aa: CASMRAGPGPAQFF; cdr3_nt: TGCGCCAGCATGAGAGCGGGTCCTGGACCTGCCCAGTTCTTC
j_call: TRBJ1-1; d_call: TRBD1; v_call: TRBV7-2; clone_size: -; cdr3_aa: CASSSRTGANTEAFF; cdr3_nt: TGTGCCAGCAGCTCCCGGACAGGAGCCAACACTGAAGCTTTCTTT
j_call: TRBJ2-3; d_call: -; v_call: TRBV2; clone_size: -; cdr3_aa: CASSELGWGTDTQYF; cdr3_nt: TGTGCCAGCAGTGAGCTAGGTTGGGGCACAGATACGCAGTATTTT
j_call: TRBJ1-2; d_call: TRBD1; v_call: TRBV6-5; clone_size: -; cdr3_aa: CASIDLAGGIDGYTF; cdr3_nt: TGTGCCAGCATAGATTTGGCAGGGGGCATCGATGGCTACACCTTC
j_call: TRBJ1-2; d_call: TRBD1; v_call: TRBV13; clone_size: once; cdr3_aa: CASSGNRGLSGYTF; cdr3_nt: TGTGCCAGCAGCGGTAACAGGGGGCTAAGTGGCTACACCTTC
j_call: TRBJ1-2; d_call: -; v_call: TRBV7-2; clone_size: -; cdr3_aa: CASSPAGDYGYTF; cdr3_nt: TGTGCCAGCAGCCCCGCAGGGGACTATGGCTACACCTTC
j_call: TRBJ2-1; d_call: TRBD1; v_call: TRBV5-6; clone_size: -; cdr3_aa: CASSFRRSDRGRNEQFF; cdr3_nt: TGTGCCAGCAGCTTCCGCCGTTCGGACAGGGGTAGGAATGAGCAGTTCTTC
j_call: TRBJ2-7; d_call: TRBD1; v_call: TRBV6-6; clone_size: -; cdr3_aa: CASSKIQGREQYF; cdr3_nt: TGTGCCAGCAGTAAAATACAGGGGCGCGAGCAGTACTTC
j_call: TRBJ1-2; d_call: -; v_call: TRBV7-2; clone_size: -; cdr3_aa: CASTGGYGYTF; cdr3_nt: TGTGCCAGCACCGGAGGCTATGGCTACACCTTC
j_call: TRBJ2-1; d_call: -; v_call: TRBV5-1; clone_size: -; cdr3_aa: CASRLGTEAYNEQFF; cdr3_nt: TGCGCCAGCCGCCTCGGAACCGAGGCGTACAATGAGCAGTTCTTC
j_call: TRBJ2-1; d_call: TRBD2; v_call: TRBV7-3; clone_size: -; cdr3_aa: CASSLISGGVSEQFF; cdr3_nt: TGTGCCAGCAGCTTAATTAGCGGGGGGGTTAGTGAGCAGTTCTTC
j_call: TRBJ1-4; d_call: -; v_call: TRBV30; clone_size: -; cdr3_aa: CAWSGGGKLFF; cdr3_nt: TGTGCCTGGAGTGGGGGGGGGAAACTGTTTTTT
j_call: TRBJ2-5; d_call: TRBD1; v_call: TRBV5-4; clone_size: -; cdr3_aa: CASSLSQGVQETQYF; cdr3_nt: TGTGCCAGCAGCTTGTCACAGGGGGTACAAGAGACCCAGTACTTC
j_call: TRBJ1-5; d_call: TRBD1; v_call: TRBV6-1; clone_size: -; cdr3_aa: CASKGADQPQHF; cdr3_nt: TGTGCCAGCAAGGGGGCTGATCAGCCCCAGCATTTT
j_call: TRBJ1-1; d_call: TRBD1; v_call: TRBV6-1; clone_size: once; cdr3_aa: CASSGTGVLNTEAFF; cdr3_nt: TGTGCCAGCAGCGGGACAGGGGTTTTGAACACTGAAGCTTTCTTT
j_call: TRBJ2-3; d_call: TRBD2; v_call: TRBV27; clone_size: few; cdr3_aa: CAPFRGGGPMYTQYF; cdr3_nt: TGTGCCCCCTTCCGGGGCGGGGGGCCAATGTATACGCAGTATTTT
j_call: TRBJ1-5; d_call: TRBD1; v_call: TRBV5-6; clone_size: -; cdr3_aa: CASSTGQGLNQPQHF; cdr3_nt: TGTGCCAGCAGCACCGGACAGGGCCTCAATCAGCCCCAGCATTTT
j_call: TRBJ2-1; d_call: -; v_call: TRBV27; clone_size: -; cdr3_aa: CASSLRQKNNEQFF; cdr3_nt: TGTGCCAGCAGTCTAAGACAGAAAAACAATGAGCAGTTCTTC
j_call: TRBJ1-1; d_call: -; v_call: TRBV15; clone_size: -; cdr3_aa: CATSKPSVKVEAFF; cdr3_nt: TGTGCCACCAGCAAACCCAGCGTAAAGGTTGAAGCTTTCTTT
j_call: TRBJ2-3; d_call: -; v_call: TRBV19; clone_size: few; cdr3_aa: CASRKQGSTDTQYF; cdr3_nt: TGTGCCAGTAGGAAACAGGGTAGCACAGATACGCAGTATTTT
j_call: TRBJ1-4; d_call: TRBD1; v_call: TRBV7-2; clone_size: few; cdr3_aa: CASSHRGPDEKLFF; cdr3_nt: TGTGCCAGCAGCCACAGGGGCCCTGATGAAAAACTGTTTTTT
j_call: TRBJ1-4; d_call: -; v_call: TRBV27; clone_size: -; cdr3_aa: CASSLTVKTTNEKLFF; cdr3_nt: TGTGCCAGCAGTTTAACGGTCAAAACAACTAATGAAAAACTGTTTTTT
j_call: TRBJ2-2; d_call: -; v_call: TRBV28; clone_size: -; cdr3_aa: CASSVPGELFF; cdr3_nt: TGTGCCAGCAGCGTTCCCGGGGAGCTGTTTTTT
j_call: TRBJ2-7; d_call: -; v_call: TRBV4-3; clone_size: -; cdr3_aa: CASSQLGTPYEQYF; cdr3_nt: TGCGCCAGCAGCCAATTGGGCACACCCTACGAGCAGTACTTC
j_call: TRBJ2-2; d_call: -; v_call: TRBV6-1; clone_size: -; cdr3_aa: CASSTGGAITGELFF; cdr3_nt: TGTGCCAGCAGTACAGGCGGGGCGATAACCGGGGAGCTGTTTTTT
j_call: TRBJ1-2; d_call: -; v_call: TRBV14; clone_size: -; cdr3_aa: CASSQDWQGLKYGYTF; cdr3_nt: TGTGCCAGCAGCCAAGATTGGCAGGGCCTTAAGTATGGCTACACCTTC
j_call: TRBJ2-6; d_call: TRBD2; v_call: TRBV7-2; clone_size: -; cdr3_aa: CASSLSGAGANVLTF; cdr3_nt: TGTGCCAGCAGCCTTAGCGGGGCTGGGGCCAACGTCCTGACTTTC
j_call: TRBJ2-7; d_call: -; v_call: TRBV7-9; clone_size: -; cdr3_aa: CASSTEYEQYF; cdr3_nt: TGTGCCAGCAGCACCGAGTACGAGCAGTACTTC
j_call: TRBJ1-5; d_call: TRBD1; v_call: TRBV19; clone_size: -; cdr3_aa: CASSIGTDNQPQHF; cdr3_nt: TGTGCCAGTAGTATCGGGACAGACAATCAGCCCCAGCATTTT
j_call: TRBJ1-5; d_call: -; v_call: TRBV27; clone_size: -; cdr3_aa: CASSLSRGSNQPQHF; cdr3_nt: TGTGCCAGCAGTTTAAGCAGGGGATCTAATCAGCCCCAGCATTTT
j_call: TRBJ2-5; d_call: TRBD2; v_call: TRBV6-1; clone_size: -; cdr3_aa: CASTGTSGAKETQYF; cdr3_nt: TGTGCCAGCACTGGGACTAGCGGCGCGAAAGAGACCCAGTACTTC
j_call: TRBJ1-5; d_call: TRBD1; v_call: TRBV2; clone_size: few; cdr3_aa: CASSSGQVNQPQHF; cdr3_nt: TGTGCCAGCAGTTCAGGACAGGTCAATCAGCCCCAGCATTTT
j_call: TRBJ2-4; d_call: TRBD1; v_call: TRBV5-4; clone_size: once; cdr3_aa: CASSLPGQGGINIQYF; cdr3_nt: TGTGCCAGCAGCTTGCCGGGACAGGGGGGGATAAACATTCAGTACTTC
j_call: TRBJ1-4; d_call: TRBD1; v_call: TRBV30; clone_size: -; cdr3_aa: CAWKMPGTGGTNEKLFF; cdr3_nt: TGTGCCTGGAAGATGCCCGGGACAGGGGGCACTAATGAAAAACTGTTTTTT
j_call: TRBJ1-1; d_call: -; v_call: TRBV7-9; clone_size: few; cdr3_aa: CASSLGQARGEAFF; cdr3_nt: TGTGCCAGCAGCTTAGGCCAGGCCCGGGGAGAAGCTTTCTTT
j_call: TRBJ1-2; d_call: -; v_call: TRBV27; clone_size: -; cdr3_aa: CASSGGGRGYTF; cdr3_nt: TGTGCCAGCAGCGGCGGGGGTAGGGGCTACACCTTC
j_call: TRBJ1-2; d_call: -; v_call: TRBV2; clone_size: -; cdr3_aa: CASFRSGKQGYTF; cdr3_nt: TGTGCCAGCTTTAGGTCGGGAAAACAGGGCTACACCTTC
j_call: TRBJ1-1; d_call: -; v_call: TRBV5-1; clone_size: once; cdr3_aa: CASGQGNTEAFF; cdr3_nt: TGCGCCAGCGGGCAGGGGAACACTGAAGCTTTCTTT
j_call: TRBJ1-1; d_call: -; v_call: TRBV10-3; clone_size: few; cdr3_aa: CAISRAGEIREAFF; cdr3_nt: TGTGCCATCTCTCGGGCGGGAGAGATAAGGGAAGCTTTCTTT
j_call: TRBJ1-5; d_call: -; v_call: TRBV29-1; clone_size: -; cdr3_aa: CSVGPGGAQPQHF; cdr3_nt: TGCAGCGTCGGACCGGGGGGTGCTCAGCCCCAGCATTTT
j_call: TRBJ2-7; d_call: -; v_call: TRBV4-1; clone_size: -; cdr3_aa: CASSRLTGVAHHEQYF; cdr3_nt: TGCGCCAGCAGCCGCCTTACCGGGGTTGCGCACCACGAGCAGTACTTC
j_call: TRBJ1-2; d_call: -; v_call: TRBV6-1; clone_size: -; cdr3_aa: CASSDPQGLYGYTF; cdr3_nt: TGTGCCAGCAGCGACCCTCAGGGTTTGTATGGCTACACCTTC
j_call: TRBJ1-1; d_call: -; v_call: TRBV5-6; clone_size: -; cdr3_aa: CASSLRNTEAFF; cdr3_nt: TGTGCCAGCAGCCTAAGGAACACTGAAGCTTTCTTT
j_call: TRBJ2-2; d_call: TRBD2; v_call: TRBV6-4; clone_size: -; cdr3_aa: CASSRTSGGIGELFF; cdr3_nt: TGTGCCAGCAGCCGCACTAGCGGGGGAATCGGGGAGCTGTTTTTT
j_call: TRBJ1-4; d_call: TRBD1; v_call: TRBV2; clone_size: -; cdr3_aa: CASTGQAMGKLFF; cdr3_nt: TGTGCCAGTACGGGACAGGCGATGGGAAAACTGTTTTTT
j_call: TRBJ2-1; d_call: -; v_call: TRBV5-4; clone_size: -; cdr3_aa: CASSLARRGSYNEQFF; cdr3_nt: TGTGCCAGCAGCTTGGCTCGGCGGGGATCCTACAATGAGCAGTTCTTC
j_call: TRBJ2-6; d_call: -; v_call: TRBV5-4; clone_size: -; cdr3_aa: CASSLGTGTMLGANVLTF; cdr3_nt: TGTGCCAGCAGCTTGGGGACAGGGACTATGCTCGGGGCCAACGTCCTGACTTTC
j_call: TRBJ1-5; d_call: -; v_call: TRBV2; clone_size: -; cdr3_aa: CASSDGAARGPQHF; cdr3_nt: TGTGCCAGCAGTGATGGGGCGGCGCGGGGGCCCCAGCATTTT
j_call: TRBJ1-5; d_call: TRBD1; v_call: TRBV6-5; clone_size: few; cdr3_aa: CASSRGQDNQPQHF; cdr3_nt: TGTGCCAGCAGTCGAGGACAGGACAATCAGCCCCAGCATTTT
j_call: TRBJ1-1; d_call: -; v_call: TRBV7-8; clone_size: -; cdr3_aa: CASSIGANTEAFF; cdr3_nt: TGTGCCAGCAGCATTGGAGCGAACACTGAAGCTTTCTTT
j_call: TRBJ2-1; d_call: -; v_call: TRBV2; clone_size: -; cdr3_aa: CASSDRGEINEQFF; cdr3_nt: TGTGCCAGCAGTGACAGGGGGGAAATCAATGAGCAGTTCTTC
j_call: TRBJ1-6; d_call: -; v_call: TRBV6-1; clone_size: -; cdr3_aa: CATMGGSYNSPLHF; cdr3_nt: TGTGCCACCATGGGGGGCTCCTATAATTCACCCCTCCACTTT
j_call: TRBJ1-4; d_call: -; v_call: TRBV7-3; clone_size: -; cdr3_aa: CASSLTGQGNEKLFF; cdr3_nt: TGTGCCAGCAGCTTAACGGGCCAGGGGAACGAAAAACTGTTTTTT
j_call: TRBJ1-1; d_call: -; v_call: TRBV28; clone_size: -; cdr3_aa: CASSSTMNTEAFF; cdr3_nt: TGTGCCAGCAGCTCGACTATGAACACTGAAGCTTTCTTT
j_call: TRBJ1-2; d_call: -; v_call: TRBV7-9; clone_size: -; cdr3_aa: CASSATGLRYGYTF; cdr3_nt: TGTGCCAGCAGCGCGACAGGTCTTAGGTATGGCTACACCTTC
j_call: TRBJ2-5; d_call: TRBD1; v_call: TRBV7-2; clone_size: -; cdr3_aa: CASSGDSTTRTETQYF; cdr3_nt: TGTGCCAGCAGCGGGGACAGTACAACCCGCACGGAGACCCAGTACTTC
j_call: TRBJ1-6; d_call: -; v_call: TRBV2; clone_size: -; cdr3_aa: CASFRDKGSNSPLHF; cdr3_nt: TGTGCCAGCTTCCGGGACAAAGGCTCCAATTCACCCCTCCACTTT